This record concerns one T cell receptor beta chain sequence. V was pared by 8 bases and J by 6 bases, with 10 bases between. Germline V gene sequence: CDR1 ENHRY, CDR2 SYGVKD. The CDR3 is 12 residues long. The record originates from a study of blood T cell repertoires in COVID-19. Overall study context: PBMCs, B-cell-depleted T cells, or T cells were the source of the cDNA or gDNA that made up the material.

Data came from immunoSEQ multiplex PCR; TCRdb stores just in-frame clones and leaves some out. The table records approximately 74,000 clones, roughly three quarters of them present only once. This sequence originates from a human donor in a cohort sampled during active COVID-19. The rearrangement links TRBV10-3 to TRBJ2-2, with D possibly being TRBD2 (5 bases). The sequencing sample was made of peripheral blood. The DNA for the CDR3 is TGTGCCATCCAAGCGGCGCCCGGGGAGCTGTTTTTT. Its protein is CAIQAAPGELFF.